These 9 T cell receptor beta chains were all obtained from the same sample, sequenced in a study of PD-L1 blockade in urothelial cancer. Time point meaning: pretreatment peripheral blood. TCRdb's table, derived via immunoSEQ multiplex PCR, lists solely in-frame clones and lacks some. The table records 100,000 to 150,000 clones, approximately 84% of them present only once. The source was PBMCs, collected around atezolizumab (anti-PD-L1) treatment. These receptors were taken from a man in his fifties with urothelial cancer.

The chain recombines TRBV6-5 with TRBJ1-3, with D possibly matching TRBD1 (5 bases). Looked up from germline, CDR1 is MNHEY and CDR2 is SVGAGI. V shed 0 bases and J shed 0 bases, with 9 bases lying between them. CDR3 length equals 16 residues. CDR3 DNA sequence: TGTGCCAGCAGTTACTCAAGCAGGGACTCTGGAAACACCATATATTTT. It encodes CASSYSSRDSGNTIYF.

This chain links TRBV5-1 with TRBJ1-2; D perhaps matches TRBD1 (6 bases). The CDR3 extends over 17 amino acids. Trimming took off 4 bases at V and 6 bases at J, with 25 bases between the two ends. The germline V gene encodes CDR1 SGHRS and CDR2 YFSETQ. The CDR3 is CASSPNAGQGPGDGYTF. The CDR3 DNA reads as TGCGCCAGCAGCCCTAATGCGGGTCAGGGGCCTGGAGATGGCTACACCTTC.

As DNA, the CDR3 is TGTGCCAGTAGTCCTCTCGGGAGCTACAATGAGCAGTTCTTC. This gives the protein CASSPLGSYNEQFF. The rearrangement joins TRBV19 to TRBJ2-1; D perhaps matches TRBD2 (6 bases). This CDR3 is built from 14 residues. Germline lookup yields CDR1 LNHDA and CDR2 SQIVND (reference sequence). Trimming removed 5 bases at V and 3 bases at J, with 11 bases between.

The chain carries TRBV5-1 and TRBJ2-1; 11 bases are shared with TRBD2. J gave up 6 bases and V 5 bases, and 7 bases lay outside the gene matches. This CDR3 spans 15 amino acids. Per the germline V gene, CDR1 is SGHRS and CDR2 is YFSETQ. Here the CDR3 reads CASSIAGGPSNEQFF. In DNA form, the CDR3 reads TGCGCCAGCAGTATAGCGGGAGGGCCTAGCAATGAGCAGTTCTTC.

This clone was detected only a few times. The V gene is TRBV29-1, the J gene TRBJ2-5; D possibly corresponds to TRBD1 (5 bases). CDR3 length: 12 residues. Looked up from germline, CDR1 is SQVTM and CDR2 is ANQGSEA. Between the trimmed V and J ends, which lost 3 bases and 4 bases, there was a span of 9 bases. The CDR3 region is CSVEKGPETQYF. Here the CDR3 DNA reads TGCAGCGTTGAGAAGGGGCCAGAGACCCAGTACTTC.

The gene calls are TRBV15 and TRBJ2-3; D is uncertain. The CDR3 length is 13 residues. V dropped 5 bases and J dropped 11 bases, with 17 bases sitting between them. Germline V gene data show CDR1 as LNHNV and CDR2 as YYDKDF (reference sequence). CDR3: CATSRPDRLEQYF. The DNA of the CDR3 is TGTGCCACCAGCCGCCCCGATCGACTGGAGCAGTATTTT.

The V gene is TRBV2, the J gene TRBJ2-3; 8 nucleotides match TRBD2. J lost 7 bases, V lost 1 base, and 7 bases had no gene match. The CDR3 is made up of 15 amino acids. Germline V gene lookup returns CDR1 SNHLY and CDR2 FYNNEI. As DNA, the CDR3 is TGTGCCAGCAGTGAAGACAGCGGGAGTTGGAATACGCAGTATTTT. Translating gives CASSEDSGSWNTQYF. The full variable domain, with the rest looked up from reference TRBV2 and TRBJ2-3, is EPEVTQTPSHQVTQMGQEVILRCVPISNHLYFYWYRQILGQKVEFLVSFYNNEISEKSEIFDDQFSVERPDGSNFTLKIRSTKLEDSAMYFCASSEDSGSWNTQYFGPGTRLTVL.

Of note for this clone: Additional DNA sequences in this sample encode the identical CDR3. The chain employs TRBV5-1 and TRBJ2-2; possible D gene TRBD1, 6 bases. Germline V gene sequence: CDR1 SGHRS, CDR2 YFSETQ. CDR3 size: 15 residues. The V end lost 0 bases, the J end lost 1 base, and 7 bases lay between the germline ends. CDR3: CASSLGGQNTGELFF. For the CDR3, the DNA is TGCGCCAGCAGCTTGGGGGGACAGAACACCGGGGAGCTGTTTTTT.

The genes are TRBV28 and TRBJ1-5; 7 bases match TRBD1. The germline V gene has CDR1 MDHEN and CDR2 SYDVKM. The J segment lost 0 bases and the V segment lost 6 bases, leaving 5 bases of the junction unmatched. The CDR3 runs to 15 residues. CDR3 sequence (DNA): TGTGCCAGCAGCCCGGGACAGTCTAGCAATCAGCCCCAGCATTTT. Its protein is CASSPGQSSNQPQHF.